Given below is one T cell receptor beta chain in context. Its antigen is unknown. This sample is drawn from a study of T cells in Graves' hyperthyroidism and ophthalmopathy. Notes on the study in general: Among thyroid clonotypes expanded above 0.001, most also appeared in blood.

Amplified regions were TCR beta CDR3 sequences from RNA transcripts. TCR CDR3 underwent first-round RT-PCR with the HTBI primer set. Each CDR3 protein is one row after TCRdb ran MiXCR on the multiplex PCR reads. The sample has 600,000 to 850,000 distinct CDR3 sequences; around a sixth are singletons. The sequenced material came from blood. This TCR was sampled from a woman in her fifties or sixties with Graves' hyperthyroidism that later progressed to Graves' ophthalmopathy.

As DNA, the CDR3 is TGTGCCAGCAGCTCCACCCAGGGGGGTAAATATGAGCAGTTCTTC. Protein product: CASSSTQGGKYEQFF. The chain links TRBV7-9 to TRBJ2-1, with D possibly being TRBD1 (7 bases). Germline lookup yields CDR1 SEHNR and CDR2 FQNEAQ (reference sequence). Trimming cost V 4 bases and J 8 bases, with 18 bases left between them. The CDR3 consists of 15 residues.